The text below deals with one T cell receptor (beta chain). Trimming removed 5 bases from V and 5 bases from J; junction bases left unmatched: 12. Germline V gene lookup returns CDR1 MDHEN and CDR2 SYDVKM. The CDR3 length is 15 residues. This sample was taken from a study of long-term antiretroviral therapy in people with HIV. Sequencing used immunoSEQ v3.0 at survey level. The method was immunoSEQ multiplex PCR; TCRdb's version includes in-frame clones alone and lacks a portion of them. The data show about 25,000 clones, around 87% seen once. The clonotype was recovered from a woman in her twenties or thirties with HIV. J is TRBJ2-7 and V is TRBV28; 7 nucleotides match TRBD1. Source: unsorted PBMCs, taken 1.9 years after starting antiretroviral therapy. CDR3 bases: TGTGCCAGCAGTCCTCCGGGACAGTTCCACCACGAGCAGTACGTC. Translating gives CASSPPGQFHHEQYV.